This T cell receptor beta chain was captured in a study of blood T cells in healthy people across ages. Overall study: Roughly one uniquely barcoded beta molecule per two T cells was captured.

Germline V gene lookup returns CDR1 SGHTA and CDR2 FQGNSA. The V gene lost 5 bases and the J gene lost 0 bases, with 16 bases spanning the gap. This CDR3 spans 16 amino acids. For the second PCR, which ran for roughly 6 to 12 cycles, a sample-barcoded 5' primer and a J-beta primer mix were used. Template switching added a 12-random-nucleotide identifier to every cDNA molecule. One entry per CDR3 protein, called by TCRdb with MiXCR from the 5' RACE reads. Here the sample spans 380,000 or so distinct CDR3 sequences, roughly half being singletons. This clonotype was sampled from a man in his fifties or sixties in good health. The sample consisted of blood. This chain links TRBV7-2 with TRBJ1-1, with TRBD1 as a possible D gene (5 bases). The CDR3 DNA is TGTGCCAGCAGCCCCCGGGGCAGTCTTATGAACACTGAAGCTTTCTTT. It yields the protein CASSPRGSLMNTEAFF.